One and the same sample provided the 9 T cell receptor beta chains below, sequenced in a study of siplizumab effects on memory and regulatory T cells. Assay: immunoSEQ multiplex PCR; the TCRdb copy retains only in-frame clones and omits some. The sample carries about 57,000 clones, 83% recorded once. The sample taken for sequencing was memory CD4+ T cells sorted from blood. Receptors originate from a human donor in good health.

The V gene is TRBV5-1, the J gene TRBJ2-7; the match to TRBD1 covers 9 bases. This CDR3 comprises 14 residues. The V segment lost 4 bases and the J segment 6 bases; nucleotides outside the gene matches: 8. Looked up from germline, CDR1 is SGHRS and CDR2 is YFSETQ. The CDR3 nucleotides read TGCGCCAGCAGCATAGGGACAGGGCGAGGCGAGCAGTACTTC. Its protein product is CASSIGTGRGEQYF.

The chain links TRBV10-1 to TRBJ2-7; 12 nucleotides line up with TRBD1. CDR1 and CDR2 from the germline V gene are WNHNN and SYGVQD (reference sequence). With V trimmed by 0 bases and J by 6 bases, 9 bases remained unmatched. The CDR3 has 17 residues. This chain's CDR3 is CASSESCRDRGLREQYF. The CDR3 bases are TGCGCCAGCAGTGAGTCCTGCCGGGACAGGGGGCTTCGCGAGCAGTACTTC.

DNA for the CDR3: TGTGCCAGCAGCTTGGGCGAAGGACAGGCTGGAAACACCATATATTTT. This sequence encodes CASSLGEGQAGNTIYF. The chain combines TRBV5-5 with TRBJ1-3; 7 nucleotides line up with TRBD1. Germline V lookup: CDR1 SGHKS, CDR2 YYEKEE (reference sequence). The V and J ends lost 0 bases and 2 bases, in that order; junction bases with no gene match: 5. The CDR3 extends over 16 amino acids.

The genes are TRBV2 and TRBJ2-2; 7 bases are a match to TRBD2. V shed 8 bases and J 7 bases; nucleotides not matched to a gene: 4. The CDR3 has 12 residues. The V gene's germline CDR1 is SNHLY and CDR2 FYNNEI. CDR3 amino acids: CASSSSGGELFF. CDR3 DNA sequence: TGTGCCAGCTCCTCTAGCGGCGGGGAGCTGTTTTTT.

This chain links TRBV5-8 with TRBJ1-2; D unresolved. The germline CDR1 and CDR2 sequences are SGHTS and YDEGEE. V lost 7 bases to trimming and J lost 4 bases, with 5 bases between them. This CDR3 is 10 amino acids long. For the CDR3, the DNA is TGTGCCAGCGGAGGCTATGGCTACACCTTC. This codes for CASGGYGYTF.

The gene calls are TRBV7-2 and TRBJ2-4; D is unresolved. V was clipped by 4 bases and J by 11 bases, with 12 bases between them. The CDR3 is made up of 12 amino acids. Germline V gives CDR1 SGHTA, CDR2 FQGNSA. CDR3 sequence: CASSYGPSFQYF. The CDR3 DNA reads TGTGCCAGCAGCTACGGACCTTCCTTTCAGTACTTC.

The chain couples TRBV5-1 to TRBJ2-7; maybe TRBD1 (6 bases). The CDR3 totals 15 residues. Germline CDR1 is SGHRS and CDR2 is YFSETQ. Trimming stripped 2 bases from V and 0 bases from J, with 12 bases between. The CDR3 coding sequence is TGCGCCAGCAGCTTAGCGCCAGGGGACTCCTACGAGCAGTACTTC. This gives the protein CASSLAPGDSYEQYF.

The chain combines TRBV7-6 with TRBJ1-3; no definite D call. Germline V gene lookup returns CDR1 SGHVS and CDR2 FNYEAQ. With 1 base removed from V and 0 bases from J, the gap between germline ends came to 13 bases. The CDR3 runs 17 residues. This chain's CDR3 is CASSLVRRASSGNTIYF. The CDR3 nucleotides read TGTGCCAGCAGCTTAGTGAGAAGGGCCAGCTCTGGAAACACCATATATTTT.

The V and J genes are TRBV5-5 and TRBJ1-1; 8 positions match TRBD1. The ends lost 2 bases at V and 6 bases at J; junction bases unmatched: 6. Germline CDR1 reads SGHKS; CDR2 reads YYEKEE (reference sequence). The CDR3 has 14 amino acids. For the CDR3, the DNA is TGTGCCAGCAGCTTAGGGGACAGGTTGGCTGAAGCTTTCTTT. As protein: CASSLGDRLAEAFF.